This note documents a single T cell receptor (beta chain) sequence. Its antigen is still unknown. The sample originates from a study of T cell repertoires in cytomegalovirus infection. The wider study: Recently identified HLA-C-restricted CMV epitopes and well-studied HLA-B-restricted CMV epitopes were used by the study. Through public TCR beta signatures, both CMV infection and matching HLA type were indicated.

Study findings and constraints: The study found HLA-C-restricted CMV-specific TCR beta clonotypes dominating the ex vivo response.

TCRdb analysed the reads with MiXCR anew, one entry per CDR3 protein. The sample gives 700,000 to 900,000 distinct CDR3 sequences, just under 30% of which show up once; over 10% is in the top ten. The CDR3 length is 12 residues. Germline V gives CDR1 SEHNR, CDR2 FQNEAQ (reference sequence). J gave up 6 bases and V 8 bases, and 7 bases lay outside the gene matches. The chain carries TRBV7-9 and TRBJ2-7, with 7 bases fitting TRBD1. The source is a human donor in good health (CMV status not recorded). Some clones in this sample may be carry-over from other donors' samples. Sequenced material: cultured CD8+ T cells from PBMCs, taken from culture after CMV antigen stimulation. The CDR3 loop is CASSGQGVEQYF. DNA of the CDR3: TGTGCCAGCTCAGGTCAGGGGGTCGAGCAGTACTTC.